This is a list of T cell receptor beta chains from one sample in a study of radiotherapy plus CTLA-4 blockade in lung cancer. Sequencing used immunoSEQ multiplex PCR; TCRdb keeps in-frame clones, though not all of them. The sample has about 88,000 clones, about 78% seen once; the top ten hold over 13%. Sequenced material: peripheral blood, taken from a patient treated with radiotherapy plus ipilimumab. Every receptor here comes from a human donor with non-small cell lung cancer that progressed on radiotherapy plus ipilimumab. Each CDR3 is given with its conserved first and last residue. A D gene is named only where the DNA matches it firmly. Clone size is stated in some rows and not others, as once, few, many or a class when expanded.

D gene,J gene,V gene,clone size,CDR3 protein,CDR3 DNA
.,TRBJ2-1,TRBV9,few,CASSVRGGNEQFF,TGTGCCAGCAGCGTACGTGGGGGCAATGAGCAGTTCTTC
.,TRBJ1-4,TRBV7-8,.,CASSLSGEDGEKLFF,TGTGCCAGCAGCTTATCAGGGGAGGATGGGGAAAAACTGTTTTTT
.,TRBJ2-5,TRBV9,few,CASSEGPAETQYF,TGTGCCAGCAGCGAGGGGCCAGCTGAGACCCAGTACTTC
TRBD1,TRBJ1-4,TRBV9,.,CASSRDSIALEKLFF,TGTGCCAGCAGTCGGGACAGCATTGCGCTTGAAAAACTGTTTTTT
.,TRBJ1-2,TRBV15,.,CATSRPDPTTDTNYGYTF,TGTGCCACCAGCAGACCCGATCCTACGACAGATACTAACTATGGCTACACCTTC
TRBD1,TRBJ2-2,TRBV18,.,CASSPPPGQGNTGELFF,TGTGCCAGCTCACCCCCTCCCGGACAGGGGAACACCGGGGAGCTGTTTTTT
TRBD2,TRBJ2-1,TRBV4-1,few,CASSQDALAGRDEQFF,TGCGCCAGCAGCCAAGATGCACTAGCGGGACGCGATGAGCAGTTCTTC
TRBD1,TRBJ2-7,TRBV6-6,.,CASNDRDPPDDEQYF,TGTGCCAGCAACGACAGGGACCCGCCGGATGACGAGCAGTACTTC
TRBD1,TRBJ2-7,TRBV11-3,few,CASSLDREYEQYF,TGTGCCAGCAGCCTCGACAGGGAGTACGAGCAGTACTTC
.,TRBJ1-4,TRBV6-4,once,CASLIHPTREKLFF,TGTGCCAGCTTAATACACCCTACTCGGGAAAAACTGTTTTTT
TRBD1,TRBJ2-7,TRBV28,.,CASSHLDGQDEQYF,TGTGCCAGCAGTCACCTGGACGGACAGGACGAGCAGTACTTC
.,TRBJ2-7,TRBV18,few,CASSSTRAGDNEQYF,TGTGCCAGCTCCTCCACAAGGGCAGGGGACAACGAGCAGTACTTC
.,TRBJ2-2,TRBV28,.,CASSWGPDTGELFF,TGTGCCAGCAGTTGGGGCCCGGACACCGGGGAGCTGTTTTTT
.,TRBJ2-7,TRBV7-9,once,CASSPREGPEQYF,TGTGCCAGCAGCCCTAGAGAGGGTCCCGAGCAGTACTTC
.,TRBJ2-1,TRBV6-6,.,CASRGGRGGYNEQFF,TGTGCCAGCAGGGGTGGGCGCGGAGGCTACAATGAGCAGTTCTTC
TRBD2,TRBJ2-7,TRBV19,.,CASSIGPTSGRYEQYF,TGTGCCAGTAGTATCGGCCCGACTAGCGGGAGGTACGAGCAGTACTTC
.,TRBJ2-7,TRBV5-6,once,CASSPQGETSYEQYF,TGTGCCAGCAGCCCACAGGGTGAGACCTCCTACGAGCAGTACTTC
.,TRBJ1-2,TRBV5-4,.,CASSPAGAFYGYTF,TGTGCCAGCAGCCCCGCGGGGGCTTTCTATGGCTACACCTTC
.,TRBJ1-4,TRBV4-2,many,CASSQGLKLFF,TGTGCCAGCAGCCAAGGATTAAAACTGTTTTTT
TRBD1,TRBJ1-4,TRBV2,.,CASSGQGANEKLFF,TGTGCCAGCAGTGGACAGGGGGCTAATGAAAAACTGTTTTTT
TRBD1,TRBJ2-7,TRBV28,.,CASNLPHPGQGESYEQYF,TGTGCCAGCAACCTCCCCCACCCGGGACAGGGAGAATCCTACGAGCAGTACTTC
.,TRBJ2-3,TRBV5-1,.,CASRRIPGPSTDTQYF,TGCGCCAGCAGACGAATTCCCGGGCCTTCCACAGATACGCAGTATTTT
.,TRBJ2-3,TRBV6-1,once,CASSERYKDTQYF,TGTGCCAGCAGTGAAAGATACAAAGATACGCAGTATTTT
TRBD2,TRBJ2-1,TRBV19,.,CASSNGLAGVLDNEQFF,TGTGCCAGTAGTAACGGACTAGCGGGAGTCCTTGACAATGAGCAGTTCTTC
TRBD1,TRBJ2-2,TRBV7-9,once,CASRSPEGQGPTGELFF,TGTGCCAGCAGATCCCCCGAAGGACAGGGTCCCACCGGGGAGCTGTTTTTT
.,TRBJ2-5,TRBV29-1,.,CSQTRQVLETQYF,TGCAGCCAGACTAGACAGGTATTAGAGACCCAGTACTTC
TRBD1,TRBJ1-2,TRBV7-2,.,CASSERTGGRYGYTF,TGTGCCAGCAGCGAGCGGACAGGGGGTCGGTATGGCTACACCTTC
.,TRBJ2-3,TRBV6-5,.,CASSYSQHPTDTQYF,TGTGCCAGCAGTTACTCCCAGCACCCCACAGATACGCAGTATTTT
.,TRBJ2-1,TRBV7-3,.,CASSLVGGGNEQFF,TGTGCCAGCAGCTTAGTGGGAGGGGGAAATGAGCAGTTCTTC
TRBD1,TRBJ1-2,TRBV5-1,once,CASSLSGQGAYGYTF,TGCGCCAGCAGCTTGTCGGGACAGGGAGCCTATGGCTACACCTTC
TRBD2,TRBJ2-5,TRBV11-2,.,CASSPGTSGQETQYF,TGTGCCAGCAGCCCCGGGACTAGCGGGCAAGAGACCCAGTACTTC
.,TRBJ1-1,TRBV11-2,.,CASSRTNTANTEAFF,TGTGCCAGCAGCCGAACTAATACAGCGAACACTGAAGCTTTCTTT
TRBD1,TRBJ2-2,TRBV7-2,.,CASSLAGTGTNTGELFF,TGTGCCAGCAGCTTAGCCGGGACAGGGACGAACACCGGGGAGCTGTTTTTT
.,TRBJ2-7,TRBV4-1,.,CASSQTPGSPYEQYF,TGCGCCAGCAGCCAGACCCCCGGGAGCCCCTACGAGCAGTACTTC
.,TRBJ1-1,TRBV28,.,CASRGGLNTEAFF,TGTGCCAGCAGGGGCGGTCTGAACACTGAAGCTTTCTTT
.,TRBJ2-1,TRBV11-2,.,CASSLGLDNEQFF,TGTGCCAGCAGCTTAGGACTCGACAATGAGCAGTTCTTC
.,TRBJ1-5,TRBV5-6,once,CASSFYRQFSNQPQHF,TGTGCCAGCAGCTTCTACCGACAGTTTAGCAATCAGCCCCAGCATTTT
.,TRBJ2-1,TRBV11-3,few,CASSPDQSSYNEQFF,TGTGCCAGCAGCCCGGACCAGAGCTCCTACAATGAGCAGTTCTTC
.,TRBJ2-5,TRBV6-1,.,CASSGSGGAGGLSLQETQYF,TGTGCCAGCAGTGGCTCCGGCGGTGCAGGGGGGCTCAGCCTACAAGAGACCCAGTACTTC
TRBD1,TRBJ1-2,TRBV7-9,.,CASSFHKQGNYGYTF,TGTGCCAGCAGCTTCCATAAACAGGGGAACTATGGCTACACCTTC
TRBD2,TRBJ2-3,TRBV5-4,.,CASAYHGLELQTQYF,TGTGCCAGCGCCTACCATGGACTAGAGCTACAAACGCAGTATTTT
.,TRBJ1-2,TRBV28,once,CASSYGVKGASNYGYTF,TGTGCCAGCAGTTACGGGGTAAAGGGCGCCAGTAACTATGGCTACACCTTC
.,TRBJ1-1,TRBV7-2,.,CASSSHQNTEAFF,TGTGCCAGCAGCTCCCATCAGAACACTGAAGCTTTCTTT
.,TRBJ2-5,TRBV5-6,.,CASSLLGTGQETQYF,TGTGCCAGCAGCTTGTTAGGTACAGGGCAAGAGACCCAGTACTTC
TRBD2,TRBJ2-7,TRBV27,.,CASSPLAGASLEQYF,TGTGCCAGCAGTCCACTAGCGGGGGCCAGCTTAGAGCAGTACTTC
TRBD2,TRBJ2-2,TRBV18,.,CASSERLAATGELFF,TGTGCCAGCTCAGAACGACTAGCCGCGACCGGGGAGCTGTTTTTT